The following is a T cell receptor beta chain sequence with its context. Its target is not known. Compared with germline, one end of the junction differs, possibly owing to a read error. MiXCR, run by TCRdb on the 5' RACE reads, gives a single entry per CDR3 protein. The sample includes hundreds of thousands of distinct CDR3 sequences, roughly 6.1% of them seen just once. From germline, CDR1 is DFQATT and CDR2 SNEGSKA (reference sequence). The CDR3 has 16 amino acids. This entry is derived from a study of T cells after yellow fever vaccination. Overall study findings and caveats: Post-booster reappearance was seen for most primary-vaccination clones (roughly 97% CD4, around 88% CD8).

The chain has TRBV20-1 and TRBJ2-7, with 12 bases fitting TRBD1. The sample consisted of PBMCs, taken 5 days after the yellow fever booster vaccination. This receptor was taken from a man aged 25-45 years who received the YFV17D yellow fever vaccine. CDR3 amino acids: CCARYPTGQGAREQYF. CDR3 bases: TGCTGTGCTAGATACCCTACGGGACAGGGGGCGCGAGAGCAGTACTTC.